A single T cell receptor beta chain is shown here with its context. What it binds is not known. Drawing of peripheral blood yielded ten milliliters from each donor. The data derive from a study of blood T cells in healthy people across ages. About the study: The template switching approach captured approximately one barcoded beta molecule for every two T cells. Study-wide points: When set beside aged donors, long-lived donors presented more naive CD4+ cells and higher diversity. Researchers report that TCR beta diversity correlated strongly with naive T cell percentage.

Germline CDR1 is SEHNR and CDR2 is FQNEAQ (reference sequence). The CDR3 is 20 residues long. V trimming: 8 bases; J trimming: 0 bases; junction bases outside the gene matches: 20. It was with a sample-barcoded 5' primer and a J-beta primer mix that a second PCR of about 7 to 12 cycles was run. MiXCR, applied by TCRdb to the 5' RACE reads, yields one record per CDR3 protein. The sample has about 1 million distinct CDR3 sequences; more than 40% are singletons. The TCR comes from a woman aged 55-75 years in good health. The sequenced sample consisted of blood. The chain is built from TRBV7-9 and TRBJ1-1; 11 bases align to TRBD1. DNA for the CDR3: TGTGCCAGCGGACCCGCGCATGGAGTCCGGGACAGGGGGATGAACACTGAAGCTTTCTTT. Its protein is CASGPAHGVRDRGMNTEAFF. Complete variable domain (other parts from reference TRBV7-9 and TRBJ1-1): DTGVSQNPRHKITKRGQNVTFRCDPISEHNRLYWYRQTLGQGPEFLTYFQNEAQLEKSRLLSDRFSAERPKGSFSTLEIQRTEQGDSAMYLCASGPAHGVRDRGMNTEAFFGQGTRLTVV.